Listed below are T cell receptor beta chains from one sample, sequenced in a study of cytomegalovirus exposure and HLA in healthy donors. Sequenced by immunoSEQ multiplex PCR; TCRdb stores in-frame clones only, minus some. Of some 170,000 clones detected, roughly 81% appear once; the ten largest clones hold roughly 5%. Source material: PBMCs. These receptors all stem from a woman younger than 30 in good health and CMV-seropositive. CDR3s include the opening cysteine and the closing phenylalanine or tryptophan. The D gene is left open where the match is weak. The listing skips clone size in some rows; elsewhere it reads once, few, many or a size class.

clone_size j_call d_call v_call cdr3_aa cdr3_nt
- TRBJ2-7 - TRBV29-1 CSVGIGGPYEQYF TGCAGCGTTGGTATAGGGGGACCCTACGAGCAGTACTTC
- TRBJ2-1 TRBD2 TRBV29-1 CSVDGVVGGVYNEQFF TGCAGCGTTGACGGGGTAGTGGGGGGGGTGTACAATGAGCAGTTCTTC
- TRBJ2-7 - TRBV6-1 CASSTLTGEQYF TGTGCCAGCAGTACACTTACAGGGGAGCAGTACTTC
- TRBJ1-1 - TRBV19 CASSISWRSEAFF TGTGCCAGTAGTATCTCGTGGAGGTCTGAAGCTTTCTTT
- TRBJ1-4 - TRBV11-2 CASSLDQGEKLFF TGTGCCAGCAGCTTAGATCAGGGTGAAAAACTGTTTTTT
- TRBJ1-5 - TRBV5-6 CASSLTGNSNQPQHF TGTGCCAGCAGCTTGACCGGGAATAGCAATCAGCCCCAGCATTTT
- TRBJ1-2 TRBD1 TRBV5-1 CASRRQGGLYGYTF TGCGCCAGCAGGCGACAGGGGGGGCTCTATGGCTACACCTTC
few TRBJ1-4 - TRBV11-2 CASSPLGRATNEKLFF TGTGCCAGCAGCCCTTTAGGGCGGGCAACTAATGAAAAACTGTTTTTT
once TRBJ2-2 TRBD2 TRBV27 CASSFIPGRADTGELFF TGTGCCAGCAGTTTTATCCCAGGGAGGGCGGACACCGGGGAGCTGTTTTTT
- TRBJ1-2 TRBD1 TRBV7-9 CASSTQGAGNYGYTF TGTGCCAGCAGTACACAGGGGGCGGGGAACTATGGCTACACCTTC
- TRBJ2-4 TRBD2 TRBV19 CASSTWTSLRNIQYF TGTGCCAGTAGTACATGGACTAGCCTGAGGAACATTCAGTACTTC
- TRBJ1-1 - TRBV11-3 CASSFSGTEAFF TGTGCCAGCAGCTTTTCGGGGACTGAAGCTTTCTTT
- TRBJ1-6 TRBD1 TRBV2 CASSMTGPGNSPLHF TGTGCCAGCAGCATGACAGGGCCGGGGAATTCACCCCTCCACTTT
- TRBJ1-1 - TRBV5-4 CASSLPRNGGRHTEAFF TGTGCCAGCAGCTTGCCCCGTAACGGTGGGAGGCACACTGAAGCTTTCTTT
- TRBJ1-6 - TRBV6-1 CASSLRGSSPLHF TGTGCCAGCAGCTTACGGGGGAGTTCACCCCTCCACTTT
- TRBJ2-7 TRBD1 TRBV5-6 CASSLGGTGGLIYEQYF TGTGCCAGCAGCTTGGGGGGGACAGGGGGGCTGATCTACGAGCAGTACTTC
- TRBJ1-1 TRBD1 TRBV27 CASSFVQGGAAEAFF TGTGCCAGCAGTTTTGTTCAAGGGGGCGCGGCTGAAGCTTTCTTT
- TRBJ2-7 - TRBV5-4 CASTRRGEGIYEQYF TGTGCCAGCACCAGGCGGGGTGAAGGGATCTACGAGCAGTACTTC
- TRBJ1-1 - TRBV7-3 CASSLGPGGTEAFF TGTGCCAGCAGCTTAGGTCCCGGGGGCACTGAAGCTTTCTTT
once TRBJ2-3 TRBD1 TRBV15 CATSRQTKGGDTQYF TGTGCCACCAGCAGACAAACAAAAGGGGGCGATACGCAGTATTTT
- TRBJ2-1 TRBD2 TRBV27 CASSLASGGAIFYNEQFF TGTGCCAGCAGTTTAGCTAGCGGGGGGGCCATTTTCTACAATGAGCAGTTCTTC
- TRBJ1-2 - TRBV5-4 CASKVFGGNGYTF TGTGCCAGCAAGGTCTTTGGGGGGAATGGCTACACCTTC
- TRBJ1-2 - TRBV6-5 CASSYSNSYGYTF TGTGCCAGCAGTTACTCGAACAGTTATGGCTACACCTTC
once TRBJ2-5 - TRBV27 CASTPRGGTQETQYF TGTGCCAGCACACCCCGGGGAGGAACCCAAGAGACCCAGTACTTC
- TRBJ2-3 - TRBV5-4 CASTKDPGLSTDTQYF TGTGCCAGCACCAAGGATCCGGGACTCAGCACAGATACGCAGTATTTT
- TRBJ1-3 - TRBV27 CASSLLPSGTNDAGNTIYF TGTGCCAGCAGTTTACTCCCTTCCGGGACAAACGATGCTGGAAACACCATATATTTT
- TRBJ2-7 TRBD1 TRBV13 CASSSTGNEQYF TGTGCCAGCAGCTCGACAGGGAACGAGCAGTACTTC
once TRBJ2-7 TRBD2 TRBV11-2 CASSLRGASGDEQYF TGTGCCAGCAGCTTAAGAGGGGCTAGCGGGGACGAGCAGTACTTC
- TRBJ2-1 - TRBV7-2 CASSSSYGVTPYNEQFF TGTGCCAGCAGCTCCTCATACGGGGTCACCCCGTACAATGAGCAGTTCTTC
- TRBJ2-7 - TRBV6-5 CASSITYSYEQYF TGTGCCAGCAGTATTACGTACAGCTACGAGCAGTACTTC
- TRBJ2-6 - TRBV9 CASSIRYSGANVLTF TGTGCCAGCAGCATCCGCTACTCTGGGGCCAACGTCCTGACTTTC
- TRBJ1-5 - TRBV11-1 CASSEDRNGQPQHF TGTGCCAGCAGCGAGGACAGAAATGGTCAGCCCCAGCATTTT
once TRBJ2-7 TRBD1 TRBV6-4 CASSDPGQGGVHEQYF TGTGCCAGCAGTGATCCCGGACAGGGGGGTGTCCACGAGCAGTACTTC
once TRBJ2-1 - TRBV27 CASRAGAYNEQFF TGTGCCAGCAGGGCAGGGGCCTACAATGAGCAGTTCTTC
- TRBJ2-7 TRBD2 TRBV11-3 CASSLGGLAGEQYF TGTGCCAGCAGCTTAGGGGGACTAGCCGGGGAGCAGTACTTC
- TRBJ2-1 - TRBV9 CASSVEGVVGYNEQFF TGTGCCAGCAGCGTAGAGGGGGTGGTAGGGTACAATGAGCAGTTCTTC
few TRBJ2-5 TRBD1 TRBV5-6 CASSLFPTGGTETQYF TGTGCCAGCAGCTTGTTCCCGACAGGGGGCACAGAGACCCAGTACTTC
once TRBJ1-4 - TRBV7-9 CASSLARGDEKLFF TGTGCCAGCAGCTTAGCTCGGGGGGACGAAAAACTGTTTTTT
- TRBJ2-1 TRBD2 TRBV5-1 CASSLGVGEGNAEQFF TGCGCCAGCAGCTTGGGGGTTGGGGAGGGGAATGCTGAGCAGTTCTTC
- TRBJ2-7 TRBD1 TRBV2 CASSGRQGGDEQYF TGTGCCAGCAGCGGAAGACAGGGGGGCGACGAGCAGTACTTC
once TRBJ2-3 TRBD2 TRBV9 CASSVGTSPTDTQYF TGTGCCAGCAGCGTCGGGACTAGCCCCACAGATACGCAGTATTTT
- TRBJ2-3 TRBD2 TRBV4-2 CASSQIAGELDTQYF TGTGCCAGCAGCCAAATAGCGGGGGAGCTAGATACGCAGTATTTT
once TRBJ1-5 - TRBV27 CASSLIGSGNQPQHF TGTGCCAGCAGTTTAATTGGGTCAGGGAATCAGCCCCAGCATTTT
once TRBJ1-3 - TRBV7-8 CASSLGVYSSGNTIYF TGTGCCAGCAGCTTAGGGGTTTACAGCTCTGGAAACACCATATATTTT
- TRBJ2-2 - TRBV2 CASRDITGELFF TGTGCCAGCAGAGACATAACCGGGGAGCTGTTTTTT
- TRBJ2-7 TRBD2 TRBV7-9 CASSRQTGTSFDEQYF TGTGCCAGCAGCAGACAGACCGGGACTAGCTTCGACGAGCAGTACTTC
- TRBJ2-3 TRBD2 TRBV6-6 CASSYRGTSGGPQYF TGTGCCAGCAGTTACAGAGGGACTAGCGGGGGCCCGCAGTATTTT
few TRBJ2-2 - TRBV6-5 CASSTAGGELFF TGTGCCAGCAGTACGGCGGGCGGGGAGCTGTTTTTT
- TRBJ2-6 - TRBV5-1 CASSLQGSGANVLTF TGCGCCAGCAGCTTGCAGGGGTCCGGGGCCAACGTCCTGACTTTC
- TRBJ1-5 TRBD1 TRBV7-9 CASSSAPGQGDSNQLQHF TGTGCCAGCAGCTCGGCCCCGGGACAGGGGGATAGCAATCAGCTCCAGCATTTT
- TRBJ2-7 TRBD2 TRBV5-1 CASSSYTSGGPRLYEQYF TGCGCCAGCAGCTCCTATACTAGCGGGGGGCCTAGGCTCTACGAGCAGTACTTC
- TRBJ1-6 - TRBV28 CASKRGQGLYSPLHF TGTGCCAGCAAGCGCGGCCAGGGGCTCTACTCACCCCTCCACTTT
- TRBJ2-3 - TRBV10-1 CASSDKMGPRTDTQYF TGCGCCAGCAGCGATAAGATGGGCCCCCGCACAGATACGCAGTATTTT
- TRBJ1-6 - TRBV15 CATSKGAAYNSPLHF TGTGCCACCAGCAAAGGGGCGGCCTATAATTCACCCCTCCACTTT
- TRBJ2-7 TRBD2 TRBV7-2 CASSRTSGDYEQYF TGTGCCAGCAGCCGGACTAGCGGGGACTACGAGCAGTACTTC
- TRBJ1-1 - TRBV6-1 CASSELGSGSSQAFF TGTGCCAGCAGTGAACTTGGTTCGGGTTCATCTCAAGCTTTCTTT
- TRBJ2-1 - TRBV6-1 CASSDSVGSYNEQFF TGTGCCAGCAGTGATTCAGTAGGGAGCTACAATGAGCAGTTCTTC